What follows describes a single TCR beta chain. This sample is part of a study of blood T cell repertoires in COVID-19. About the study: Samples taken during acute and convalescent COVID-19 were collected in the United States, Italy and Spain.

Data came from immunoSEQ multiplex PCR; TCRdb stores just in-frame clones and leaves some out. The table lists 99,000 or so clones, about 89% of them singletons. V lost 10 bases and J 2 bases, leaving 7 bases between the germline ends. The CDR3 runs to 11 residues. Germline-derived CDR1 and CDR2 are SNHLY and FYNNEI. This clonotype originated in a human donor in a cohort sampled during active COVID-19. The sequenced material came from peripheral blood. The chain has TRBV2 and TRBJ2-3; D call uncertain. The CDR3 DNA reads TGTGCCACCACATACACAGATACGCAGTATTTT. Its translation is CATTYTDTQYF.